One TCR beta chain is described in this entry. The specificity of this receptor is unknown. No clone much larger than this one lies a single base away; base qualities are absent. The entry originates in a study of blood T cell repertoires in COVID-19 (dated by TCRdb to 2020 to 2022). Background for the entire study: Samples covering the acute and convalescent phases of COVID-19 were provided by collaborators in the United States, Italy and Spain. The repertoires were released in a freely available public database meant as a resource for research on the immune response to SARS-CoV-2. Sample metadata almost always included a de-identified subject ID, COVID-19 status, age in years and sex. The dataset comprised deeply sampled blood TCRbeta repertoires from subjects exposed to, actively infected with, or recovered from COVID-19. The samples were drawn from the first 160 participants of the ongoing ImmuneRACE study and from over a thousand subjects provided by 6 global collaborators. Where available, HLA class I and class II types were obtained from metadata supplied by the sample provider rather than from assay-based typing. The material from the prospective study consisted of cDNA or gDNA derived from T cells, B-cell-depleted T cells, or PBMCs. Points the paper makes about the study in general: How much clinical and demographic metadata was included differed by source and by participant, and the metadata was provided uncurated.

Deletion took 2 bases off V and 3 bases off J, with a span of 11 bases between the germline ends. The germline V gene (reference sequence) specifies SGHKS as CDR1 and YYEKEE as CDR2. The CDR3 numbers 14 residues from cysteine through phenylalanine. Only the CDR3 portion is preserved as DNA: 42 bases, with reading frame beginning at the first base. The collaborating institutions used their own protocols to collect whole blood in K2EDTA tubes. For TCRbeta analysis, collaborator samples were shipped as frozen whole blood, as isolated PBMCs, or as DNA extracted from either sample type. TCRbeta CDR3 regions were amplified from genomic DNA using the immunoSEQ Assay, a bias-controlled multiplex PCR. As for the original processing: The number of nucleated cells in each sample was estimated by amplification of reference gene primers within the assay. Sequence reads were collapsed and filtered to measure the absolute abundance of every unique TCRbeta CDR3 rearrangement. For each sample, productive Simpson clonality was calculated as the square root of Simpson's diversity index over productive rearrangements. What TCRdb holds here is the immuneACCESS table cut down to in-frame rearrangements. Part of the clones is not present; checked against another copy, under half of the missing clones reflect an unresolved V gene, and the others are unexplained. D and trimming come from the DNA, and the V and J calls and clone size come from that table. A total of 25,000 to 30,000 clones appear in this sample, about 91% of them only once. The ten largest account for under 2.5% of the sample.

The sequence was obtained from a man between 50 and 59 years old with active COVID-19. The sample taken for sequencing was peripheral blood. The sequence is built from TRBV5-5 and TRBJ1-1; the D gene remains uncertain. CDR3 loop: CASSFVFPDTEAFF. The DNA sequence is TGTGCCAGCAGCTTTGTGTTTCCGGACACTGAAGCTTTCTTT.